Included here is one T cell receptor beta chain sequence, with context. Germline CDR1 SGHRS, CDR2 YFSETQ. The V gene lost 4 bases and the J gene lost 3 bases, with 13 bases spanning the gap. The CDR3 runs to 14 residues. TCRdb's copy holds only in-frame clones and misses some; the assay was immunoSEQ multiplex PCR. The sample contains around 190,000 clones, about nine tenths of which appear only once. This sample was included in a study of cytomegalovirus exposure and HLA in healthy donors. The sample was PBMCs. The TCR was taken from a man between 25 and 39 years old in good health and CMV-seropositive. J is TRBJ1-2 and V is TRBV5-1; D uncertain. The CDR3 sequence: CASSLDGGYYGYTF. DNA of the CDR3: TGCGCCAGCAGCCTGGATGGTGGCTACTATGGCTACACCTTC.